These T cell receptor beta chains were read from a single sample in a study of shared clonotypes between healthy human individuals. The data were produced by immunoSEQ multiplex PCR, yet TCRdb's version contains in-frame clones alone and is incomplete. This table has fewer than 600,000 clones, roughly 72% appearing once. Sample: PBMCs. The receptors stem from a woman in her thirties or forties in good health. Some clones in this sample may be carry-over from other donors' samples. The CDR3 runs from the conserved cysteine through the conserved F or W. The D gene is left open where the match is weak. Some rows have no size entry. The others give once, few or many, or a class for an expanded clone.

TRBJ1-1 14 . TRBV18 . CASSGRVGNTEAFF TGTGCCAGCTCAGGACGGGTTGGGAACACTGAAGCTTTCTTT
TRBJ2-7 17 TRBD1 TRBV10-3 once CAISESGTGGPTYEQYF TGTGCCATCAGTGAGTCGGGGACAGGGGGCCCCACCTACGAGCAGTACTTC
TRBJ1-2 12 . TRBV30 . CAWSVGGRGRTF TGTGCCTGGAGTGTAGGTGGGAGGGGAAGAACCTTC
TRBJ2-3 13 . TRBV7-2 . CASSFTERDTQYF TGTGCCAGCAGCTTCACCGAGCGGGATACGCAGTATTTT
TRBJ2-2 13 . TRBV7-3 . CASSLGRSGELFF TGTGCCAGCAGCTTAGGGCGAAGCGGGGAGCTGTTTTTT
TRBJ1-5 16 . TRBV6-6 . CASSYSAQGGNQPQHF TGTGCCAGCAGTTACTCCGCCCAGGGAGGCAATCAGCCCCAGCATTTT
TRBJ2-2 12 . TRBV10-3 . CAISEVSGELFF TGTGCCATCAGTGAGGTATCCGGGGAGCTGTTTTTT
TRBJ1-5 15 . TRBV19 . CASSIGQGLNQPQHF TGTGCCAGTAGTATAGGCCAGGGCCTCAATCAGCCCCAGCATTTT
TRBJ2-7 13 . TRBV18 . CASSPHPSAEQYF TGTGCCAGCTCACCGCACCCTTCCGCCGAGCAGTACTTC
TRBJ1-1 15 . TRBV7-2 . CASSLVALQNTEAFF TGTGCCAGCAGCTTAGTGGCGTTACAGAACACTGAAGCTTTCTTT
TRBJ1-1 11 . TRBV6-5 . CASRQNTEAFF TGTGCCAGCAGACAGAACACTGAAGCTTTCTTT
TRBJ1-3 15 . TRBV9 once CASSDTTVSGNTIYF TGTGCCAGCAGCGACACGACAGTCTCTGGAAACACCATATATTTT
TRBJ2-3 12 . TRBV2 . CASSGKGTNLFF TGTGCCAGCAGTGGGAAGGGGACCAACCTATTTTTT
TRBJ2-1 16 . TRBV4-1 . CASSQVPRSTSNEQFF TGCGCCAGCAGCCAGGTACCCAGGTCCACTTCCAATGAGCAGTTCTTC
TRBJ1-5 13 . TRBV7-2 . CASSSTGVQPQHF TGTGCCAGCAGCTCGACGGGGGTTCAGCCCCAGCATTTT
TRBJ1-1 16 . TRBV18 . CASSLTPLTQNTEAFF TGTGCCAGCTCACTAACCCCACTCACTCAAAACACTGAAGCTTTCTTT